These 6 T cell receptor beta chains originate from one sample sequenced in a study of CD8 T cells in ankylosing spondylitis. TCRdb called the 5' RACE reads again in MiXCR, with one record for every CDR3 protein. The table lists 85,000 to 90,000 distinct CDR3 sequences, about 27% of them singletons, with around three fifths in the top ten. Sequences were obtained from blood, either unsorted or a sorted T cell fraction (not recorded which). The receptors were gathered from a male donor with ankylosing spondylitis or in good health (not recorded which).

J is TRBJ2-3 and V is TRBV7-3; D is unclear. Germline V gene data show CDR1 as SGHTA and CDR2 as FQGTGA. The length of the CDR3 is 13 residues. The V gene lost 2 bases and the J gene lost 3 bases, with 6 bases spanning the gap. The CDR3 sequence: CASSLGWTDTQYF. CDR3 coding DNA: TGTGCCAGCAGCTTAGGCTGGACAGATACGCAGTATTTT.

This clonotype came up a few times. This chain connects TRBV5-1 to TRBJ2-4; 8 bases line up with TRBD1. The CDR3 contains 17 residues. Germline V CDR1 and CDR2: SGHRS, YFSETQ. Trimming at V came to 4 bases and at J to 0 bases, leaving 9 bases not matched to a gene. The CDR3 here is CASSPGQGAQAKNIQYF. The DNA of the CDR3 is TGCGCCAGCAGCCCTGGACAGGGAGCCCAAGCCAAAAACATTCAGTACTTC.

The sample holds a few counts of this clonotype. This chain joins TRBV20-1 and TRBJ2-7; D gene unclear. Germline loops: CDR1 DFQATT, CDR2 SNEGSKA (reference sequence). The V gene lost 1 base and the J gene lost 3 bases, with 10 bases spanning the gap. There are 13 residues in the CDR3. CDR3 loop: CSARGTKDYEQYV. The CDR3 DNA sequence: TGCAGTGCTAGAGGAACCAAAGACTACGAGCAGTACGTC.

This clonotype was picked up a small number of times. CDR3 protein: CSVESPSGGSYNEQFF. The CDR3 nucleotides are TGCAGCGTTGAATCTCCTAGCGGGGGCTCCTACAATGAGCAGTTCTTC. The V call is TRBV29-1, the J call TRBJ2-1; 10 nucleotides line up with TRBD2. In germline, CDR1 is SQVTM, CDR2 ANQGSEA. The ends lost 2 bases at V and 0 bases at J; junction bases unmatched: 4. The CDR3 loop spans 16 amino acids.

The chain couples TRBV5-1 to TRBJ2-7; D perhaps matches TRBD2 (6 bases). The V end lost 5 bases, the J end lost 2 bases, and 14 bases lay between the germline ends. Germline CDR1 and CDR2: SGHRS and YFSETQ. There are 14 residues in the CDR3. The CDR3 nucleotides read TGCGCCAGCAGGTTCGGGACTGTTCCCTACGAGCAGTACTTC. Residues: CASRFGTVPYEQYF.

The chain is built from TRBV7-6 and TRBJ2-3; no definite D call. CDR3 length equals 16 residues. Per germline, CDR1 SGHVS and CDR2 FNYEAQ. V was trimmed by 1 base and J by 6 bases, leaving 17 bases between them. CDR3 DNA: TGTGCCAGCAGCTTAGGGCGCCGTCCCCCTATGGATACGCAGTATTTT. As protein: CASSLGRRPPMDTQYF. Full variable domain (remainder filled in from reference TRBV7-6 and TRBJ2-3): GAGVSQSPRYKVTKRGQDVALRCDPISGHVSLYWYRQALGQGPEFLTYFNYEAQQDKSGLPNDRFSAERPEGSISTLTIQRTEQRDSAMYRCASSLGRRPPMDTQYFGPGTRLTVL.